This record looks at one T cell receptor beta chain sequence and its context. Its antigen is not identified. The junction differs from germline at one of its ends, possibly a read error. These data belong to a study of T cells after posttransplantation cyclophosphamide. CDR3 size: 14 residues. Germline V lookup: CDR1 MGHRA, CDR2 YSYEKL. Study conclusions and caveats: TRB clonality was highly associated with recipient CMV seropositivity and reactivation.

TCRdb's copy holds only in-frame clones and misses some; the assay was immunoSEQ multiplex PCR. In the table there are about 18,000 clones, less than 85% of which are singletons. This chain connects TRBV4-1 to TRBJ1-6; tentative D call: TRBD1 (6 bases). The clonotype comes from a man aged 25 to 45 in good health and a related stem cell transplant donor. The sequenced sample was memory CD4+ T cells sorted from blood. CDR3 nucleotide sequence: TGTGCCAGCAGGCTGGGACAAAATAATTCACCCCTCCACTTT. The encoded protein is CASRLGQNNSPLHF.